This T cell receptor beta chain was found in a study of brain T cells in children with intractable seizures. Time point of the sample: blood from clinic visit 5 months post-surgery; TSC patient then seizure free. Sequencing was limited to surgery cases with top T cell transcript signatures in brain tissue. With regard to this clone: Its target is unknown.

Study-wide points: Pre-surgery blood may have been undersampled, hiding some clones.

Produced via immunoSEQ multiplex PCR; TCRdb's table is partial and in-frame only. The sample includes 300,000 to 400,000 clones, 93% seen only once; the top ten take about 5.8%. The CDR3 length is 14 residues. The V and J ends lost 8 bases and 0 bases respectively, with 12 bases between them. The germline CDR1 and CDR2 sequences are KGHSH and LQKENI. The chain combines TRBV18 with TRBJ2-3, with a possible D match to TRBD2 (6 bases). The TCR comes from a boy younger than two with tuberous sclerosis and intractable seizures. Here the sequenced sample was peripheral blood, taken about 5 months after surgery. The CDR3 sequence is CASAGTPSTDTQYF. The CDR3 bases are TGTGCCAGCGCCGGGACTCCAAGCACAGATACGCAGTATTTT.